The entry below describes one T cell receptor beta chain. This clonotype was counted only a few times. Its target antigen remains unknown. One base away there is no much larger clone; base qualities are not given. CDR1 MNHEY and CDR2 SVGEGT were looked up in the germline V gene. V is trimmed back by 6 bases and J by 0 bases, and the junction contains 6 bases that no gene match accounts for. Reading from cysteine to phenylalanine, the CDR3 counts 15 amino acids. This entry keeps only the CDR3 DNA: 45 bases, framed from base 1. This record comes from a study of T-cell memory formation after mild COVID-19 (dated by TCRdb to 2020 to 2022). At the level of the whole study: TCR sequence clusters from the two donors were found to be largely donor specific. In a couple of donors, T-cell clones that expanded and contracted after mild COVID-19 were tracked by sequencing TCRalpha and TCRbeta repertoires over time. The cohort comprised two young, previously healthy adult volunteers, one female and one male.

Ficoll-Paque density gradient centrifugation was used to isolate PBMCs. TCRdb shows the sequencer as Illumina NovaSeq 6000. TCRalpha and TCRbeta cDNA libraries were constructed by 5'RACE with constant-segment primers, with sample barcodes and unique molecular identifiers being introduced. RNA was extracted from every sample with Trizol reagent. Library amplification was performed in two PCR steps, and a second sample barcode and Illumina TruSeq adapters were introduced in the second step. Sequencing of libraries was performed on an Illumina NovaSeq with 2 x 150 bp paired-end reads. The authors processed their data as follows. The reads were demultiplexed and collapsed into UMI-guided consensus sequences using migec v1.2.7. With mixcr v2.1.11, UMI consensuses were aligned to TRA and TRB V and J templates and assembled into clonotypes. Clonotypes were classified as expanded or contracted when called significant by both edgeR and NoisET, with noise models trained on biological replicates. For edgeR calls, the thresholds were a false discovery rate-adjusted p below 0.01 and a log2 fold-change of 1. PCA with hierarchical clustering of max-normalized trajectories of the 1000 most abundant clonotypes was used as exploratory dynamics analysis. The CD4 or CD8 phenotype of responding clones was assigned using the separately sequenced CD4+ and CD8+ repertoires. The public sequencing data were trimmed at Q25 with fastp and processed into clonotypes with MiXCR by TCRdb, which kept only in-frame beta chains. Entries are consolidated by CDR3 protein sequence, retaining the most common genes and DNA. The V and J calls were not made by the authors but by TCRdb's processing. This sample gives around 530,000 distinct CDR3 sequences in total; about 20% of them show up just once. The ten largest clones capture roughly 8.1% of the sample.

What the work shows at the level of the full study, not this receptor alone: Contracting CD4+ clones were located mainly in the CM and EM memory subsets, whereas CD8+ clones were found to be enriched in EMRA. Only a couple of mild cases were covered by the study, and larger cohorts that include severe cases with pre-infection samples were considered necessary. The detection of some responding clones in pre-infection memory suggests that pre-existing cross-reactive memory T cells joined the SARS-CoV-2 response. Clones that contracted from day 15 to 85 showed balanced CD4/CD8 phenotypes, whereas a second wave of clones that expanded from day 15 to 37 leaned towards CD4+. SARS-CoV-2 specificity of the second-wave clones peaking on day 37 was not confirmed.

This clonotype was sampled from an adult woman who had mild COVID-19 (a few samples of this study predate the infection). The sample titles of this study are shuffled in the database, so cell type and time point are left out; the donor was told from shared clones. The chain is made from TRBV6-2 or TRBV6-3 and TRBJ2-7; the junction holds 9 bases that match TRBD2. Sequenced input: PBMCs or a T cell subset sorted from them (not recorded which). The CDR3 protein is CASSHSGSGSYEQYF. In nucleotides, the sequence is TGTGCCAGCAGCCATAGCGGGAGTGGCTCCTACGAGCAGTACTTC.